These 20 T cell receptor beta chains were all obtained from the same sample, sequenced in a study of shared clonotypes between healthy human individuals. TCRdb keeps only in-frame clones here, not all; method: immunoSEQ multiplex PCR. Of about 1,800,000 clones listed, just under 95% are singletons. CD45RO-negative, CCR7-positively selected cells formed the naive CD8 fraction, excluding terminally differentiated effector memory CD45RA+ cells. The sequencing sample was made of naive CD8+ T cells sorted from blood. Source of these receptors: a man in his late teens or twenties in good health.

CDR3 in DNA: TGCGCCAGCAGCCAAGCTGAGACGGGAGGCTATAATTCACCCCTCCACTTT. This gives the protein CASSQAETGGYNSPLHF. J is TRBJ1-6 and V is TRBV4-3; D is uncertain. V lost 1 base, J lost 3 bases, and 13 bases lay in between. The CDR3 is made up of 17 amino acids. Germline values: CDR1 LGHNA, CDR2 YSLEER.

The rearrangement uses TRBV9 and TRBJ2-7; 9 positions agree with TRBD1. Germline V gene sequence: CDR1 SGDLS, CDR2 YYNGEE. This CDR3 region has 14 residues. Germline trimming cut 3 bases from V and 5 bases from J; bases unmatched to any gene: 6. CDR3 protein: CASSGPDRGHEQYF. CDR3 sequence (DNA): TGTGCCAGCAGCGGCCCGGACAGGGGCCACGAGCAGTACTTC. Full variable domain (missing parts from reference TRBV9 and TRBJ2-7): DSGVTQTPKHLITATGQRVTLRCSPRSGDLSVYWYQQSLDQGLQFLIQYYNGEERAKGNILERFSAQQFPDLHSELNLSSLELGDSALYFCASSGPDRGHEQYFGPGTRLTVT.

V is TRBV6-1 and J is TRBJ2-7, with D possibly being TRBD1 or TRBD2 (5 bases each). The V gene's germline CDR1 is MNHNS and CDR2 SASEGT. Deletions cut 2 bases from V and 2 bases from J, with 16 bases between. The CDR3 runs 16 residues. CDR3 loop: CASSELNGRDPYEQYF. The CDR3 DNA reads as TGTGCCAGCAGTGAACTCAACGGACGGGACCCCTACGAGCAGTACTTC.

The V call is TRBV7-9, the J call TRBJ2-1; 8 bases align to TRBD2. Germline V gene data show CDR1 as SEHNR and CDR2 as FQNEAQ (reference sequence). This CDR3 has 16 amino acids. The junction had 7 bases not matched to a gene; V was cut back by 2 bases and J by 4 bases. CDR3 sequence: CASSLTSGERYNEQFF. The DNA for the CDR3 is TGTGCCAGCAGCTTAACTAGCGGAGAAAGGTACAATGAGCAGTTCTTC.

As concerns this clone: The sample holds other DNA sequences that translate to the same CDR3. V gene TRBV7-9 combines with J gene TRBJ1-5, with unresolved D. CDR1 SEHNR and CDR2 FQNEAQ come from the germline V gene (reference sequence). Deletions cut 4 bases from V and 1 base from J, with 8 bases between. This CDR3 spans 14 amino acids. CDR3 bases: TGTGCCAGCAGCTCGGGTGGGAGCAATCAGCCCCAGCATTTT. Translated: CASSSGGSNQPQHF.

The genes are TRBV7-6 and TRBJ2-5, with D tentatively TRBD2 (7 bases). Germline V gene sequence: CDR1 SGHVS, CDR2 FNYEAQ. Between the trimmed V and J ends, which lost 5 bases and 4 bases, there was a span of 35 bases. The CDR3 covers 21 residues. CDR3 residues: CASSRRGGRSMGIPPPETQYF. CDR3 nucleotides: TGTGCCAGCAGCAGGAGGGGGGGACGTAGCATGGGGATCCCTCCCCCAGAGACCCAGTACTTC. Using reference TRBV7-6 and TRBJ2-5 for the parts outside the CDR3, the full variable domain is GAGVSQSPRYKVTKRGQDVALRCDPISGHVSLYWYRQALGQGPEFLTYFNYEAQQDKSGLPNDRFSAERPEGSISTLTIQRTEQRDSAMYRCASSRRGGRSMGIPPPETQYFGPGTRLLVL.

This sequence joins TRBV20-1 and TRBJ2-5, with D perhaps matching TRBD1 or TRBD2 (5 bases each). In germline, CDR1 is DFQATT, CDR2 SNEGSKA (reference sequence). V dropped 7 bases and J dropped 5 bases, with 8 bases sitting between them. The CDR3 is made up of 10 amino acids. CDR3 sequence (DNA): TGCAGTGTTTGGGGGGAGACCCAGTACTTC. Translating gives CSVWGETQYF.

The CDR3: CASIQGPYLNTEAFF. Written as DNA, the CDR3 is TGTGCCAGCATACAGGGGCCCTATTTGAACACTGAAGCTTTCTTT. The rearrangement uses TRBV6-6 and TRBJ1-1; 7 bases align to TRBD1. Trimming cost V 7 bases and J 0 bases; bases outside gene matches: 8. CDR3 size: 15 residues. Germline V CDR1 and CDR2: MNHNY, SVGAGI (reference sequence).

The chain uses TRBV11-2 and TRBJ2-7, with no clear D. The germline V gene encodes CDR1 SGHAT and CDR2 FQNNGV. The CDR3 contains 13 residues. With 4 bases removed from V and 5 bases from J, the gap between germline ends came to 12 bases. CDR3: CASSYFVPHEQYF. CDR3 DNA: TGTGCCAGCAGCTATTTCGTTCCGCACGAGCAGTACTTC.

The V gene is TRBV4-1, the J gene TRBJ1-2; the D is unclear. This CDR3 is 15 amino acids long. V dropped 4 bases and J dropped 0 bases, with 12 bases sitting between them. Germline lookup yields CDR1 MGHRA and CDR2 YSYEKL. The CDR3 spells CASSRRLETNYGYTF. CDR3 nucleotides: TGCGCCAGCAGCCGCAGGTTGGAAACTAACTATGGCTACACCTTC.

CDR3 sequence: CASSLASGYLNQPQHF. The CDR3 nucleotides read TGCGCCAGCAGCTTGGCCTCAGGTTACCTTAATCAGCCCCAGCATTTT. The chain combines TRBV5-1 with TRBJ1-5; D not certain. The CDR3 extends over 16 amino acids. Between the trimmed V and J ends, which lost 0 bases and 4 bases, there was a span of 14 bases. The germline V gene has CDR1 SGHRS and CDR2 YFSETQ.

V and J are TRBV12-5 and TRBJ2-2, with 14 nucleotides matching TRBD2. V trimming: 3 bases; J trimming: 6 bases; junction bases outside the gene matches: 3. From germline, CDR1 is LGHNT and CDR2 FRNRAP. This CDR3 has 16 residues. The CDR3 spells CASGFMTSGRAGELFF. CDR3 nucleotides: TGTGCTAGTGGTTTCATGACTAGCGGGAGGGCCGGGGAGCTGTTTTTT.

The chain couples TRBV5-1 to TRBJ1-4; 8 nucleotides match TRBD1. The V gene's germline CDR1 is SGHRS and CDR2 YFSETQ. The V segment lost 2 bases and the J segment 0 bases; nucleotides outside the gene matches: 9. The CDR3 runs 18 residues. The CDR3 protein is CASSLGQGIVATNEKLFF. The CDR3 DNA sequence: TGCGCCAGCAGCTTAGGACAGGGTATAGTTGCAACTAATGAAAAACTGTTTTTT.

The V call is TRBV27, the J call TRBJ1-4, with TRBD1 as a possible D gene (6 bases). Trimming took off 6 bases at V and 12 bases at J, with 20 bases between the two ends. CDR3 length: 14 amino acids. Germline V lookup: CDR1 MNHEY, CDR2 SMNVEV (reference sequence). The CDR3: CASSLRGAPGELFF. The CDR3 region has the DNA TGTGCCAGCAGCCTAAGGGGGGCACCTGGGGAACTGTTTTTT.

The rearrangement uses TRBV30 and TRBJ1-1; no reliable D call. Trimming removed 1 base at V and 4 bases at J, with 10 bases between. CDR1 and CDR2 (germline): GTSNPN, SVGIG (reference sequence). This CDR3 is built from 13 residues. The CDR3 bases are TGTGCCTGGAGTGCCGATCCCGGCACTGAAGCTTTCTTT. Protein sequence: CAWSADPGTEAFF.

V gene TRBV4-1 combines with J gene TRBJ2-7, with D perhaps TRBD2 (6 bases). Trimming removed 1 base at V and 3 bases at J, with 10 bases between. This CDR3 comprises 14 residues. Germline CDR1 MGHRA, CDR2 YSYEKL. CDR3 sequence reads: CASSQVIGGYEQYF. The CDR3, as DNA: TGCGCCAGCAGCCAAGTAATCGGGGGCTACGAGCAGTACTTC.

This clone was counted once. The rearrangement links TRBV4-1 to TRBJ1-1; D gene uncertain. Trimming pared 0 bases from V and 10 bases from J, leaving 18 bases between. CDR1 MGHRA and CDR2 YSYEKL come from the germline V gene. This CDR3 spans 15 amino acids. The CDR3 DNA sequence: TGCGCCAGCAGCCAAGATTACTATCCGGAGAGGTTAGCTTTCTTT. It codes for CASSQDYYPERLAFF.

V gene TRBV15 combines with J gene TRBJ1-3; possible D gene TRBD1, 5 bases. Per the germline V gene, CDR1 is LNHNV and CDR2 is YYDKDF (reference sequence). The length of the CDR3 is 16 residues. Trimming took off 5 bases at V and 0 bases at J, with 14 bases between the two ends. The DNA for the CDR3 is TGTGCCACCAGCCCCCAGGGCCAAAGCTCTGGAAACACCATATATTTT. Amino acid sequence: CATSPQGQSSGNTIYF.

This chain connects TRBV19 to TRBJ2-7, with TRBD2 matching 7 bases. V lost 0 bases to trimming and J lost 0 bases; unmatched junction nucleotides: 8. Germline lookup yields CDR1 LNHDA and CDR2 SQIVND (reference sequence). CDR3 length: 17 residues. Here the CDR3 reads CASSIDLFREASYEQYF. The CDR3 coding sequence is TGTGCCAGTAGTATAGATCTCTTCCGGGAGGCCTCCTACGAGCAGTACTTC.

With respect to this clone: This specimen includes other DNA sequences encoding the same CDR3. The chain employs TRBV27 and TRBJ2-7, with a tentative D call TRBD1 (5 bases). V was cut by 3 bases and J by 3 bases, with 12 bases left in between. The germline gives CDR1 MNHEY, CDR2 SMNVEV (reference sequence). There are 14 residues in the CDR3. Here the CDR3 reads CASSLGQGNYEQYF. Here the CDR3 DNA reads TGTGCCAGCAGTTTGGGGCAGGGAAACTACGAGCAGTACTTC.